The clone carrying this T cell receptor beta chain was detected a few times. Its antigen remains unidentified. The data are from a study of response to subunit inactivated influenza vaccine. Findings and caveats of the study: Few additional T cells are recruited per seasonal influenza vaccination, authors suggested.

Each CDR3 protein gets one entry after TCRdb re-called the RT-PCR reads with MiXCR. The table has more than 700,000 distinct CDR3 sequences, approximately 22% seen once. The sequencing here drew on PBMCs from blood, taken around 5 days after vaccination. This clonotype was obtained from a man aged 50 to 59 who received an inactivated influenza vaccine.

The CDR3 DNA reads TGTGCCAGCAGCGGACGACTAAGCACAGATACGCAGTATTTT. The encoded protein is CASSGRLSTDTQYF. The gene calls are TRBV9 and TRBJ2-3; maybe TRBD2 (5 bases). The V gene's germline CDR1 is SGDLS and CDR2 YYNGEE. The CDR3 is 14 amino acids. The V end was cut by 3 bases, the J end by 0 bases, with 8 bases between.